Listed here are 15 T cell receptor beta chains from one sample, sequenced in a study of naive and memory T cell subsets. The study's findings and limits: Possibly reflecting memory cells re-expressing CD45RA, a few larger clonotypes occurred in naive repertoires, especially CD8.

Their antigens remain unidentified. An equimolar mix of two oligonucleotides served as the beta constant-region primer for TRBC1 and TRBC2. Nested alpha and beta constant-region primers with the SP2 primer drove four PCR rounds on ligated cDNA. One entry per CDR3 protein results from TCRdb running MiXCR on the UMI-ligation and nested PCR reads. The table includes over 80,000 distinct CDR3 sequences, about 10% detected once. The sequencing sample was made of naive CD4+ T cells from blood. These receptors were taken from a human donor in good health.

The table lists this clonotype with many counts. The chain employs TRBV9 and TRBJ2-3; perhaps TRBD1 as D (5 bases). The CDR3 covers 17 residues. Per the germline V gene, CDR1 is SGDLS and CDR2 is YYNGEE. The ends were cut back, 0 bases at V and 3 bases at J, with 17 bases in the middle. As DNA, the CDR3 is TGTGCCAGCAGCGTAGGTGCAGGGTTTGATAAGACAGATACGCAGTATTTT. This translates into CASSVGAGFDKTDTQYF. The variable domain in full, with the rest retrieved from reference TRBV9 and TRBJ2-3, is DSGVTQTPKHLITATGQRVTLRCSPRSGDLSVYWYQQSLDQGLQFLIQYYNGEERAKGNILERFSAQQFPDLHSELNLSSLELGDSALYFCASSVGAGFDKTDTQYFGPGTRLTVL.

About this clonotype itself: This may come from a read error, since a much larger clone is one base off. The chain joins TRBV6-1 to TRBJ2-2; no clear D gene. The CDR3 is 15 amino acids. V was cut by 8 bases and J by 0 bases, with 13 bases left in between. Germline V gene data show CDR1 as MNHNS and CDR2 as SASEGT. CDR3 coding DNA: TGTGCCAGCGCGGTGCTGACGACGAACACCGGGGAGCTGTTTTTT. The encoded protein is CASAVLTTNTGELFF.

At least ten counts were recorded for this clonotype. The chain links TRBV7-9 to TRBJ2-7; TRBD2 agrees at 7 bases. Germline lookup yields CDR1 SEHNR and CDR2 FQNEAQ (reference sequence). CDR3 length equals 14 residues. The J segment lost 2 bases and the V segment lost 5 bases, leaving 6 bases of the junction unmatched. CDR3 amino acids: CASSAPSGPYEQYF. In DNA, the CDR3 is TGTGCCAGCAGCGCGCCTAGCGGTCCCTACGAGCAGTACTTC.

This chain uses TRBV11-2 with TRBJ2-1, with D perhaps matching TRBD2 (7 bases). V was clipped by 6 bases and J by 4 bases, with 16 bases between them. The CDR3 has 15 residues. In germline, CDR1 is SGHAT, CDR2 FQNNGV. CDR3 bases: TGTGCCAGCAGGGAGTGGGGGGGGACATACAATGAGCAGTTCTTC. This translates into CASREWGGTYNEQFF.

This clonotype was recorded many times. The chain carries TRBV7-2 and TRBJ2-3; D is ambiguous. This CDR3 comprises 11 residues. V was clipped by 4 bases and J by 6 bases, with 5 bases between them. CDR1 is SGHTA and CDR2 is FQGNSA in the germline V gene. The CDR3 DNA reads TGTGCCAGCAGCTCCTGGGATACGCAGTATTTT. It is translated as CASSSWDTQYF.

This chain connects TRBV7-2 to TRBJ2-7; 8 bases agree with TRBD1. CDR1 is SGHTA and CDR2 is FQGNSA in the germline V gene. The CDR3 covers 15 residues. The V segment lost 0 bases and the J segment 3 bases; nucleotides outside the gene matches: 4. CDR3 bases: TGTGCCAGCAGCTTAGCGGCAGGGGGCGGCTACGAGCAGTACTTC. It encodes CASSLAAGGGYEQYF.

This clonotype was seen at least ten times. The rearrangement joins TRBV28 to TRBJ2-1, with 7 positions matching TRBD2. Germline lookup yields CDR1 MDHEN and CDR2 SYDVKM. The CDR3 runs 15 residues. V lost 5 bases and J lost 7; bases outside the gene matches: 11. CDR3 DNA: TGTGCCAGCAGTCTTATTGGGACTATAGGTAATGAGCAGTTCTTC. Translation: CASSLIGTIGNEQFF.

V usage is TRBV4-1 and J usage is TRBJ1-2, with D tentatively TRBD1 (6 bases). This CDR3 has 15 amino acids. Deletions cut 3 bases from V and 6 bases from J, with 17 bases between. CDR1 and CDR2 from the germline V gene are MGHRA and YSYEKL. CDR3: CASSHPARGGDGYTF. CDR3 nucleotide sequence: TGCGCCAGCAGCCACCCGGCCAGGGGTGGTGATGGCTACACCTTC.

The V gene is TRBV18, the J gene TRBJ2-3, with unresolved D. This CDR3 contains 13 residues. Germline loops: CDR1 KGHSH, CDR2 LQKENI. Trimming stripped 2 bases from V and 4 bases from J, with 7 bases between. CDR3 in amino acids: CASSPIAADTQYF. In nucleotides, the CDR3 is TGTGCCAGCTCACCAATTGCTGCAGATACGCAGTATTTT.

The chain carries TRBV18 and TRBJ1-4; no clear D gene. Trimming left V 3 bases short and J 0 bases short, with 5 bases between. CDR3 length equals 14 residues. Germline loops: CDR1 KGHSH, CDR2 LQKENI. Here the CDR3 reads CASSPTATNEKLFF. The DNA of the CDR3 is TGTGCCAGCTCACCTACAGCAACTAATGAAAAACTGTTTTTT.

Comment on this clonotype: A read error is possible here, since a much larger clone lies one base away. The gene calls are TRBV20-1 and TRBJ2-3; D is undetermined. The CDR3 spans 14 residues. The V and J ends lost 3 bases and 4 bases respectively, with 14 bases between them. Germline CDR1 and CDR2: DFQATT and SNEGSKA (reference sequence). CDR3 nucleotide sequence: TGCAGTGCTAGTATCGGGTGCGGATCAGATACGCAGTATTTT. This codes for CSASIGCGSDTQYF.

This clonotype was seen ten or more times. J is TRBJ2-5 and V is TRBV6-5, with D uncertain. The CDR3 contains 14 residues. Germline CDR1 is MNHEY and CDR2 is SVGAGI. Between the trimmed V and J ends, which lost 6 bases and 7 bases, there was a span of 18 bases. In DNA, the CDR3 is TGTGCCAGCAGACGCGACGCCGCCCGTGTGACCCAGTACTTC. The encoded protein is CASRRDAARVTQYF.

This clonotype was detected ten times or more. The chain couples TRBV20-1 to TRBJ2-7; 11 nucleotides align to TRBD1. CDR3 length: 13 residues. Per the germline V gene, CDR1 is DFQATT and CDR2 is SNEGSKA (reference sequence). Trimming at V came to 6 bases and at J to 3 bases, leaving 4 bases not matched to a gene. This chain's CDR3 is CSASGTGGYEQYF. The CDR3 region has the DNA TGCAGTGCGTCCGGGACAGGGGGCTACGAGCAGTACTTC.

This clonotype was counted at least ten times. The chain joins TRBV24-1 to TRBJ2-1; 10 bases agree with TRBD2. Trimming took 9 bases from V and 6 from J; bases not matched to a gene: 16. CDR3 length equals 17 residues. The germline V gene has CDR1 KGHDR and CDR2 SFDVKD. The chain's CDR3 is CATAWGERGGLLNEQFF. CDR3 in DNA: TGTGCCACCGCCTGGGGCGAGCGGGGGGGACTTCTCAATGAGCAGTTCTTC.

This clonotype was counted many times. CDR3 amino acids: CSADTGGNQPQHF. In DNA form, the CDR3 reads TGCAGTGCCGACACAGGGGGCAATCAGCCCCAGCATTTT. This sequence joins TRBV20-1 and TRBJ1-5, with TRBD1 matching over 7 bases. The CDR3 has 13 residues. Germline CDR1 is DFQATT and CDR2 is SNEGSKA (reference sequence). V was clipped by 6 bases and J by 2 bases; unmatched bases: 4.